This TCR beta chain was identified in a study of T cell responses to AZD1222 COVID-19 vaccine. The repertoire was sequenced with immunoSEQ multiplex PCR; TCRdb's copy has only in-frame clones and lacks some. In the table there are more than 150,000 clones, 92% of which are singletons. CDR1 MDHEN and CDR2 SYDVKM come from the germline V gene. Trimming cost V 1 base and J 8 bases, with 11 bases left between them. The CDR3 sequence is 13 residues long. The V gene is TRBV28, the J gene TRBJ1-1, with no clear D. The sample was peripheral blood, taken on day 0 of AZD1222 vaccination. The TCR originated in an adult in good health. The CDR3 region is CASSLSPSPEAFF. DNA of the CDR3: TGTGCCAGCAGTTTATCCCCTTCACCCGAAGCTTTCTTT.